The T cell receptor (beta chain) described here comes from a study of CD8+CD57+ T cells in acquired aplastic anemia. Study-wide background: DNA per sorted CD4+ or CD8+ sample ranged 0.2 to 27.4 ug, averaging around 3.1 ug.

Per germline, CDR1 SGHVS and CDR2 FQNEAQ. The CDR3 is 15 amino acids long, termini counted. Worth noting for this clonotype: What it recognizes is unknown. The limits of the CDR3 on the DNA are not certain, so only TCRdb's listed CDR3 is given.

It was genomic DNA that served as the template for profiling TCR beta VDJ and CDR3. MiXCR, run by TCRdb on the reads, gives a single entry per CDR3 protein. The sample holds around 250,000 distinct CDR3 sequences, 82% seen once. Broader study findings: Researchers report that twenty-nine CD8+ CDR3 sequences appeared in both patients and controls.

Those patients picked for sequencing had displayed CD8+CD57+ cell expansion on flow cytometry. Every patient had severe acquired aplastic anemia. The sequence was collected from a human donor with aplastic anemia. The rearrangement links TRBV7-8 to TRBJ1-1; TRBD1, the table's D call, was not compared with the DNA. The sample comprised sorted CD4+, CD8+, or CD8+CD57+ T cells (not recorded which) from PBMCs. CDR3 residues: CASKKQGYTEAFFFF.